The 27 T cell receptor beta chains given below trace back to one sample, sequenced in a study of cytomegalovirus exposure and HLA in healthy donors. Researchers ran the PCR with 60 Vbeta and 13 Jbeta primers. Generated by immunoSEQ multiplex PCR, the TCRdb table keeps only in-frame clones and is missing some. The repertoire holds roughly 160,000 clones, with roughly 82% as singletons. The material sequenced was PBMCs. The source of these receptors is a man aged 50 to 59 in good health and CMV-seropositive.

The V gene is TRBV19, the J gene TRBJ2-7; tentative D call: TRBD2 (5 bases). V was pared by 0 bases and J by 7 bases, with 13 bases between. CDR3 length equals 14 residues. Germline values: CDR1 LNHDA, CDR2 SQIVND (reference sequence). CDR3 DNA sequence: TGTGCCAGTAGTATAGAGCATCCTAGCTGGGAGCAGTACTTC. It encodes CASSIEHPSWEQYF.

In its sample, this clone was seen a few times. The genes are TRBV7-2 and TRBJ2-1; 13 nucleotides line up with TRBD2. The junction had 7 bases not matched to a gene; V was cut back by 5 bases and J by 6 bases. The germline V gene has CDR1 SGHTA and CDR2 FQGNSA. This CDR3 is 16 amino acids long. CDR3 amino acids: CASSPRTSGSSNEQFF. The CDR3 nucleotides are TGTGCCAGCAGCCCTCGGACTAGCGGGAGCAGCAATGAGCAGTTCTTC.

V usage is TRBV27 and J usage is TRBJ2-2; TRBD1 is a possible D gene (5 bases). The CDR3 totals 14 residues. Germline CDR1 and CDR2: MNHEY and SMNVEV (reference sequence). V was pared by 8 bases and J by 1 base, with 11 bases between. The chain's CDR3 is CASRQDRNTGELFF. CDR3 coding DNA: TGTGCCAGCCGTCAAGACAGGAACACCGGGGAGCTGTTTTTT.

The chain couples TRBV10-3 to TRBJ2-5; a possible D gene is TRBD2 (5 bases). The CDR3 has 11 amino acids. Germline CDR1 ENHRY, CDR2 SYGVKD. Trimming cost V 3 bases and J 11 bases, with 10 bases left between them. CDR3: CAISDGEEQYF. The CDR3, as DNA: TGTGCCATCAGTGACGGGGAAGAGCAGTACTTC.

The chain employs TRBV9 and TRBJ1-2; tentative D call: TRBD1 (6 bases). Trimming took 2 bases from V and 3 from J, leaving 11 bases between them. Germline V CDR1 and CDR2: SGDLS, YYNGEE. The CDR3 is 14 residues long. The CDR3 bases are TGTGCCAGCAGCGTCGCCGGACAGCACTATGGCTACACCTTC. Translating it yields CASSVAGQHYGYTF.

J is TRBJ1-2 and V is TRBV7-9; 11 bases fit TRBD1. The CDR3 runs to 15 residues. J was trimmed by 0 bases and V by 5 bases; bases with no gene match: 2. Germline lookup yields CDR1 SEHNR and CDR2 FQNEAQ (reference sequence). CDR3 nucleotide sequence: TGTGCCAGCAGCCGGGGACAGGGGGCTAACTATGGCTACACCTTC. Protein product: CASSRGQGANYGYTF. Drawing the rest from reference TRBV7-9 and TRBJ1-2, the complete variable domain is DTGVSQNPRHKITKRGQNVTFRCDPISEHNRLYWYRQTLGQGPEFLTYFQNEAQLEKSRLLSDRFSAERPKGSFSTLEIQRTEQGDSAMYLCASSRGQGANYGYTFGSGTRLTVV.

V is TRBV7-6 and J is TRBJ2-1, with D perhaps TRBD1 (7 bases). The CDR3 covers 18 residues. V gave up 3 bases and J gave up 3 bases, with 21 bases separating them. From germline, CDR1 is SGHVS and CDR2 FNYEAQ. The CDR3 here is CASSFTPAGGINYNEQFF. The CDR3 DNA sequence: TGTGCCAGCAGCTTCACACCCGCAGGGGGGATTAACTACAATGAGCAGTTCTTC.

The V gene is TRBV6-1, the J gene TRBJ1-2; D uncertain. The CDR3 consists of 15 residues. V dropped 1 base and J dropped 0 bases, with 9 bases sitting between them. Looked up from germline, CDR1 is MNHNS and CDR2 is SASEGT. In nucleotides, the CDR3 is TGTGCCAGCAGTGAAGGGCACAGATCTAACTATGGCTACACCTTC. Translation gives CASSEGHRSNYGYTF.

This clone was found once. The gene calls are TRBV5-1 and TRBJ2-1; 12 bases are shared with TRBD2. V gave up 0 bases and J gave up 3 bases; unmatched junction bases: 7. CDR1 and CDR2 (germline): SGHRS, YFSETQ. The CDR3 runs 18 residues. As DNA, the CDR3 is TGCGCCAGCAGCTTGGTACTAGCGGGGGGTCTAGGCTACAATGAGCAGTTCTTC. Encoded protein: CASSLVLAGGLGYNEQFF.

The CDR3 DNA follows: TGTGCCAGCAGCCAATCCAAGCGGCTTGACAACACTGAAGCTTTCTTT. This codes for CASSQSKRLDNTEAFF. The rearrangement links TRBV7-9 to TRBJ1-1; D ambiguous. The germline V and J ends were trimmed by 5 bases and 2 bases, with 18 bases remaining between them. CDR1 and CDR2 (germline): SEHNR, FQNEAQ (reference sequence). The CDR3 extends over 16 amino acids.

The chain joins TRBV2 to TRBJ1-5; 8 nucleotides agree with TRBD1. Unmatched junction bases numbered 6, after V lost 7 bases and J lost 1 base. CDR1 SNHLY and CDR2 FYNNEI come from the germline V gene. CDR3 length equals 15 residues. CDR3 in amino acids: CASNPTGASNQPQHF. The CDR3 DNA is TGTGCCAGCAACCCGACAGGGGCGAGCAATCAGCCCCAGCATTTT.

This clone appeared a single time. The chain is built from TRBV5-8 and TRBJ2-2; 9 nucleotides agree with TRBD1. Germline V gene sequence: CDR1 SGHTS, CDR2 YDEGEE. The CDR3 covers 15 residues. The V and J ends lost 2 bases and 5 bases, in that order; junction bases with no gene match: 4. The CDR3 sequence: CASSLSGTGTGELFF. In DNA, the CDR3 is TGTGCCAGCAGCTTATCCGGGACAGGGACCGGGGAGCTGTTTTTT.

V usage is TRBV14 and J usage is TRBJ2-3, with D unclear. Germline CDR1 is SGHDN and CDR2 is FVKESK. The CDR3 length is 14 residues. V lost 3 bases to trimming and J lost 1 base, with 8 bases between them. The CDR3 sequence: CASSQAVRTDTQYF. CDR3 DNA: TGTGCCAGCAGCCAGGCGGTCCGCACAGATACGCAGTATTTT.

The table lists this clone with a few counts. The gene calls are TRBV6-1 and TRBJ2-7; 13 nucleotides line up with TRBD2. In germline, CDR1 is MNHNS, CDR2 SASEGT. V shed 6 bases and J 4 bases; nucleotides not matched to a gene: 6. The CDR3 consists of 15 residues. CDR3 sequence: CASRRTSGSEYEQYF. The CDR3 DNA follows: TGTGCCAGCAGACGGACTAGCGGGAGTGAATACGAGCAGTACTTC.

The chain employs TRBV7-2 and TRBJ1-6, with D perhaps matching TRBD1 (6 bases). CDR1 is SGHTA and CDR2 is FQGNSA in the germline V gene. The CDR3 extends over 14 amino acids. The germline V and J ends were trimmed by 6 bases and 7 bases, with 13 bases remaining between them. The CDR3 reads CASRAGAENSPLHF. Written as DNA, the CDR3 is TGTGCCAGCAGGGCGGGGGCGGAGAATTCACCCCTCCACTTT.

This CDR3 reads CASSSTGSWVGEQFF. CDR3 nucleotide sequence: TGTGCCAGCAGCAGTACCGGGAGTTGGGTTGGTGAGCAGTTCTTC. The chain links TRBV11-2 to TRBJ2-1; D possibly corresponds to TRBD2 (6 bases). Looked up from germline, CDR1 is SGHAT and CDR2 is FQNNGV. The V end was cut by 5 bases, the J end by 9 bases, with 20 bases between. The CDR3 covers 15 residues.

CDR3 amino acids: CASSFWLAGPQFF. The CDR3, as DNA: TGTGCCAGCAGTTTTTGGCTAGCGGGACCGCAGTTCTTC. The chain is built from TRBV28 and TRBJ2-1; 9 bases are a match to TRBD2. Germline trimming cut 3 bases from V and 12 bases from J; bases unmatched to any gene: 6. The CDR3 extends over 13 amino acids. Germline V CDR1 and CDR2: MDHEN, SYDVKM.

This chain links TRBV7-2 with TRBJ2-7, with 11 nucleotides matching TRBD2. Per the germline V gene, CDR1 is SGHTA and CDR2 is FQGNSA. The CDR3 is 15 residues long. V dropped 5 bases and J dropped 1; count of bases not matched to a gene: 4. In DNA, the CDR3 is TGTGCCAGCAGCCTACTAGCGGGGGTTTCCTACGAGCAGTACTTC. This gives the protein CASSLLAGVSYEQYF.

This chain connects TRBV11-3 to TRBJ2-6; 7 positions agree with TRBD2. Germline CDR1 reads SGHNT; CDR2 reads YENEEA. CDR3 length equals 15 residues. With 5 bases clipped from V and 1 base from J, the junction kept 2 bases outside the gene matches. The CDR3 DNA follows: TGTGCCAGCAGCCTGGGAGGGTCTGGGGCCAACGTCCTGACTTTC. Residues: CASSLGGSGANVLTF.

The J gene is TRBJ2-3, the V gene TRBV28; D is possibly TRBD2 (5 bases). The ends were cut back, 4 bases at V and 9 bases at J, with 17 bases in the middle. Germline V gives CDR1 MDHEN, CDR2 SYDVKM. This CDR3 contains 14 residues. CDR3: CASSYGQLRGTQYF. The DNA of the CDR3 is TGTGCCAGCAGTTATGGTCAATTACGCGGGACGCAGTATTTT.

The chain couples TRBV5-1 to TRBJ1-2, with TRBD1 matching 7 bases. The V and J ends lost 5 bases and 4 bases, in that order; junction bases with no gene match: 8. Germline CDR1 and CDR2: SGHRS and YFSETQ. The CDR3 is 14 residues long. The CDR3 here is CASSARGPGYGYTF. CDR3 coding DNA: TGCGCCAGCAGTGCGAGGGGGCCGGGCTATGGCTACACCTTC.

The chain combines TRBV7-9 with TRBJ2-3; D remains unclear. Germline V gene lookup returns CDR1 SEHNR and CDR2 FQNEAQ (reference sequence). The CDR3 sequence is 13 residues long. Trimming took off 2 bases at V and 0 bases at J, with 3 bases between the two ends. DNA of the CDR3: TGTGCCAGCAGCTTACCAAGCACAGATACGCAGTATTTT. It encodes CASSLPSTDTQYF.

V is TRBV29-1 and J is TRBJ2-7; 9 bases are a match to TRBD2. Per the germline V gene, CDR1 is SQVTM and CDR2 is ANQGSEA. CDR3 length equals 13 residues. V gave up 7 bases and J gave up 2 bases; unmatched junction bases: 6. CDR3: CSAAGGRTYEQYF. The CDR3 DNA is TGCAGCGCAGCGGGAGGCCGAACCTACGAGCAGTACTTC.

V and J are TRBV4-1 and TRBJ1-3; D gene uncertain. This CDR3 has 16 amino acids. Trimming removed 0 bases from V and 0 bases from J, with 9 bases in between. Looked up from germline, CDR1 is MGHRA and CDR2 is YSYEKL. The CDR3 bases are TGCGCCAGCAGCCAAGATCAAGCCATCTCTGGAAACACCATATATTTT. It yields the protein CASSQDQAISGNTIYF.

V gene TRBV30 combines with J gene TRBJ1-1; D gene unclear. Trimming cost V 0 bases and J 0 bases, with 14 bases left between them. CDR1 and CDR2 (germline): GTSNPN, SVGIG (reference sequence). The CDR3 sequence is 16 residues long. The CDR3: CAWSVLSSVLNTEAFF. The CDR3 DNA reads as TGTGCCTGGAGTGTACTGTCGTCGGTCTTGAACACTGAAGCTTTCTTT.

V usage is TRBV6-6 and J usage is TRBJ1-1; 7 bases are a match to TRBD1. The trim removed 8 bases at V and 6 bases at J, leaving 6 bases unmatched. CDR1 and CDR2 from the germline V gene are MNHNY and SVGAGI (reference sequence). The CDR3 extends over 12 amino acids. The CDR3 here is CASLDRSSEAFF. CDR3 in DNA: TGTGCCAGCTTGGACAGGAGTTCTGAAGCTTTCTTT.

The count of this clone is one. The DNA of the CDR3 is TGTGCCAGCGCCCCCGGGGGCGGGAGTGGGGGGGCCCAAGAGACCCAGTACTTC. Amino acids: CASAPGGGSGGAQETQYF. The rearrangement joins TRBV27 to TRBJ2-5; a possible D gene is TRBD2 (7 bases). The germline gives CDR1 MNHEY, CDR2 SMNVEV (reference sequence). Trimming removed 8 bases from V and 1 base from J, with 26 bases in between. There are 18 residues in the CDR3.